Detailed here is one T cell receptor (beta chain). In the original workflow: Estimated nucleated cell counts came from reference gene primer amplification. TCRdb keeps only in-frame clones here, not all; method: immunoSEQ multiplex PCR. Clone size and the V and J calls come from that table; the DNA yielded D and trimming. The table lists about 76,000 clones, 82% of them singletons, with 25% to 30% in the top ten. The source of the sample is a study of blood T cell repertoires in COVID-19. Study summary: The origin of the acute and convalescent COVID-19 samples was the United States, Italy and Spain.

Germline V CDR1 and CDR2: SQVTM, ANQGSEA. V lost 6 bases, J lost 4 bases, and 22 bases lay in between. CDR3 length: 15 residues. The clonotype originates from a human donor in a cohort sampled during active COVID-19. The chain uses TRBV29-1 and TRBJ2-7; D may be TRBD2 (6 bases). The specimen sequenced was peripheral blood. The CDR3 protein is CSVNGGSGPIYEQYF. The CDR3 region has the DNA TGCAGCGTCAACGGAGGAAGCGGGCCTATTTACGAGCAGTACTTC.